The T cell receptor (beta chain) under discussion was sequenced for a study of response to subunit inactivated influenza vaccine. Study results and caveats: Seasonal influenza vaccination, on each occasion, was suggested by the authors to recruit few new T cells.

Only a few counts were recorded for this clonotype. Its antigen is not known. TCRdb recomputed calls from the RT-PCR reads with MiXCR, one row per CDR3 protein. The data show 500,000 to 550,000 distinct CDR3 sequences, with under 8.5% seen just once and over 10% held by the top ten. Germline trimming cut 5 bases from V and 4 bases from J; bases unmatched to any gene: 7. CDR3 length: 15 residues. Sequenced material: PBMCs from blood, taken about 24 months after vaccination. The gene calls are TRBV12-3 or TRBV12-4 and TRBJ1-4; TRBD1 matches 7 bases. This TCR derives from a man between 50 and 70 years old who received an inactivated influenza vaccine. CDR3 sequence reads: CASSPRQGLNEKLFF. The CDR3 DNA follows: TGTGCCAGCAGTCCTCGACAGGGTCTTAATGAAAAACTGTTTTTT.